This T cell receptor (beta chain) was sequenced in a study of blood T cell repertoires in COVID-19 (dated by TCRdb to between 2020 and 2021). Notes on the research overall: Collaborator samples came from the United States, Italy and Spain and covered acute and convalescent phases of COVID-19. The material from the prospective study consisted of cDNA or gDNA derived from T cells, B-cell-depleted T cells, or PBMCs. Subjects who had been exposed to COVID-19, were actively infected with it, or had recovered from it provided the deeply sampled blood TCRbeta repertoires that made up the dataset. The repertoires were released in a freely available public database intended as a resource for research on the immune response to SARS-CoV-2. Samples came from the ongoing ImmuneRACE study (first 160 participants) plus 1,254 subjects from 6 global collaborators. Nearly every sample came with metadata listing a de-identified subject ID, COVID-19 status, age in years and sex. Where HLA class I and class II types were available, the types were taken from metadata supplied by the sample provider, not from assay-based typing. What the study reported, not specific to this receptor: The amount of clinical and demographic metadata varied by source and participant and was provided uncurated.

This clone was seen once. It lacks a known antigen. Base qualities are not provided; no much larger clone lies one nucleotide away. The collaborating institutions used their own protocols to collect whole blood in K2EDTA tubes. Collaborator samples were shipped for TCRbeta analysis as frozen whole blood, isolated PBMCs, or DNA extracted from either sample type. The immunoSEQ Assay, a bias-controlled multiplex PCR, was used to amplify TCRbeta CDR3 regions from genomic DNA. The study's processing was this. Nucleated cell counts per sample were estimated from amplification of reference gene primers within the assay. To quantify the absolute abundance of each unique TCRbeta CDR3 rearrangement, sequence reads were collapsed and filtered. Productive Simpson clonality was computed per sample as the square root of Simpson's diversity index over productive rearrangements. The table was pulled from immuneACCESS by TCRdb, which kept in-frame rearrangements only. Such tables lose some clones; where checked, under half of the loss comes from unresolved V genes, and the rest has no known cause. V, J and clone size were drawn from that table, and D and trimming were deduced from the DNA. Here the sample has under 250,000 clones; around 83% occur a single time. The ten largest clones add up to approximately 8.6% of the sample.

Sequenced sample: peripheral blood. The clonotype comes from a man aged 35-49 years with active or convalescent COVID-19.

In nucleotide form, the sequence is TGTGCCAGCAGCTTAGGGGGACAGGGATGGTCTGGGGCCAACGTCCTGACTTTC. The resulting protein is CASSLGGQGWSGANVLTF. This chain is built from TRBV7-9 and TRBJ2-6; a stretch of 9 junction bases matches TRBD1. The germline V gene (reference sequence) sets CDR1 to SEHNR and CDR2 to FQNEAQ. From cysteine to phenylalanine, the CDR3 is 18 amino acids long. Just CDR3 DNA is preserved here, 54 bases in frame from base 1. Clipping removes 1 base from V and 1 base from J, with 5 as the unmatched junction base count.